Sequencing of this T cell receptor (beta chain) was carried out in a study of CD8 T cells in Susac syndrome. The study, taken as a whole, reports: The CD4+ T cell repertoires in Susac syndrome were not clonally expanded.

A note on this clonotype: The antigen remains undetermined.

RNA, at roughly 0.5 to 1 ug, was reverse transcribed with random hexamers. One entry per CDR3 protein, called by TCRdb with MiXCR from the immunoSEQ multiplex PCR reads. Here the sample spans hundreds of thousands of distinct CDR3 sequences, about 95% being singletons. V dropped 0 bases and J dropped 3 bases, with 9 bases sitting between them. This CDR3 region has 15 residues. Germline CDR1 and CDR2: LGHNA and YSLEER. The sequenced sample consisted of CD4+ T cells from PBMCs. The rearrangement links TRBV4-3 to TRBJ1-5; unclear D gene. This receptor was obtained from a human donor with Susac syndrome. CDR3 in amino acids: CASSQDGRINQPQHF. Here the CDR3 DNA reads TGCGCCAGCAGCCAAGATGGGCGGATCAATCAGCCCCAGCATTTT.